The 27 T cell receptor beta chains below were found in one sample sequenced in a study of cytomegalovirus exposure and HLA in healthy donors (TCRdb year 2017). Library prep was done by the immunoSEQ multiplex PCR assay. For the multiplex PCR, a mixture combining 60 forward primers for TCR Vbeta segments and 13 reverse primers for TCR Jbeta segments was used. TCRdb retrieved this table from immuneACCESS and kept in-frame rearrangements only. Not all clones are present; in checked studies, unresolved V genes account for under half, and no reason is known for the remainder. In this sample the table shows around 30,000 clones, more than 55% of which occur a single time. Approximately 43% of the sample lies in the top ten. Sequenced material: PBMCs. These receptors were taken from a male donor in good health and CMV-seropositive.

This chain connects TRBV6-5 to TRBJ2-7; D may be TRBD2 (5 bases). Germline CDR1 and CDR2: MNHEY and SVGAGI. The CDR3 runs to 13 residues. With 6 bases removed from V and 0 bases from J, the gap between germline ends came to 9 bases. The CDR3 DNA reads TGTGCCAGCAGCCCCGGGAACTCCTACGAGCAGTACTTC. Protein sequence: CASSPGNSYEQYF.

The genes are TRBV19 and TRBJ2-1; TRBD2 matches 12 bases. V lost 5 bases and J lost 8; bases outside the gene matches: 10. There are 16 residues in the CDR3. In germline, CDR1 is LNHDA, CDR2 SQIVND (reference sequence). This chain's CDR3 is CASSYQTSGRTHEQFF. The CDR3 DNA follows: TGTGCCAGTAGTTATCAGACTAGCGGGAGAACCCATGAGCAGTTCTTC.

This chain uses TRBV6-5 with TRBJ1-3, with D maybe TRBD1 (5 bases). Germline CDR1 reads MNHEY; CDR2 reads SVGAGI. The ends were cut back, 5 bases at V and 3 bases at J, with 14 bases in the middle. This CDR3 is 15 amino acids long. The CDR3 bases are TGTGCCAGCAGTGGCGTTGGGACTGTTGGAAACACCATATATTTT. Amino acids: CASSGVGTVGNTIYF.

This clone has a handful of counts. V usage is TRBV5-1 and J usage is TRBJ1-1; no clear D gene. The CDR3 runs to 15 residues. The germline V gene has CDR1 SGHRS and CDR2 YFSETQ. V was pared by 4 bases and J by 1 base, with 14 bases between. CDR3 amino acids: CASSPPRSGNTEAFF. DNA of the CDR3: TGCGCCAGCAGCCCCCCCCGGTCAGGGAACACTGAAGCTTTCTTT. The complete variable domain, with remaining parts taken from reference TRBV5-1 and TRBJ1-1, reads KAGVTQTPRYLIKTRGQQVTLSCSPISGHRSVSWYQQTPGQGLQFLFEYFSETQRNKGNFPGRFSGRQFSNSRSEMNVSTLELGDSALYLCASSPPRSGNTEAFFGQGTRLTVV.

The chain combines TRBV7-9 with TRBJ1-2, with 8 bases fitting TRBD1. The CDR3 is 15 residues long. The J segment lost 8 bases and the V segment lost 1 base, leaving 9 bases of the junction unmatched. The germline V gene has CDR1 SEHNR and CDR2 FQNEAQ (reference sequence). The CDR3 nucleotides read TGTGCCAGCAGCTTAGTAGCACAGGGGGGCCGAGGCTACACCTTC. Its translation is CASSLVAQGGRGYTF.

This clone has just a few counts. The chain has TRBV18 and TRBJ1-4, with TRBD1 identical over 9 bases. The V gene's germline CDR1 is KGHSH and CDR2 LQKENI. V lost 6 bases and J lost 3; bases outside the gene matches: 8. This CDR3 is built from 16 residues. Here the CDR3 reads CASSPGQGPPNEKLFF. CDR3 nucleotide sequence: TGTGCCAGCTCGCCAGGACAGGGGCCACCTAATGAAAAACTGTTTTTT.

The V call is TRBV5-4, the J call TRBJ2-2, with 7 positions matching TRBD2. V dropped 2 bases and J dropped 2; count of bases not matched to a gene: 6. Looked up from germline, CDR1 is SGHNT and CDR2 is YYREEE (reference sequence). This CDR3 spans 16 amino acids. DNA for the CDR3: TGTGCCAGCAGCTTAAGCGGGACTCTTAACACCGGGGAGCTGTTTTTT. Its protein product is CASSLSGTLNTGELFF.

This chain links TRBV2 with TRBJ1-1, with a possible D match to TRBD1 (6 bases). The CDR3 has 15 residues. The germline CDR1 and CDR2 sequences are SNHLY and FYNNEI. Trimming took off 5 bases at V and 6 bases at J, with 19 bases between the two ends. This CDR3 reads CASSPNGQLTAEAFF. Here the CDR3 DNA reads TGTGCCAGCAGTCCCAACGGACAGTTAACGGCTGAAGCTTTCTTT.

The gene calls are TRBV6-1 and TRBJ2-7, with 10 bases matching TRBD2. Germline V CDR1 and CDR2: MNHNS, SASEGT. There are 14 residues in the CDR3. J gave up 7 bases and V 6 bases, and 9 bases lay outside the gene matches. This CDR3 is CASSILAGYFEQYF. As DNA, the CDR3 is TGTGCCAGCAGCATACTAGCGGGGTATTTTGAGCAGTACTTC.

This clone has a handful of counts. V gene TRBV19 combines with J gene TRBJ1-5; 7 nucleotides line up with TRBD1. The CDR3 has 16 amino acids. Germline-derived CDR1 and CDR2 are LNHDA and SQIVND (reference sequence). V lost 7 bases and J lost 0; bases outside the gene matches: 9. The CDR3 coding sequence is TGTGCCAGTACCGTTACAGGGGACCATAGCAATCAGCCCCAGCATTTT. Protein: CASTVTGDHSNQPQHF.

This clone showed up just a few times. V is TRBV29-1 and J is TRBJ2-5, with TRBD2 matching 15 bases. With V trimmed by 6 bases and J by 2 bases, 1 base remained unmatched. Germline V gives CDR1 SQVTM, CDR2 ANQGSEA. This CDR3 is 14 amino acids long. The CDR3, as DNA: TGCAGCGTGGGACTAGCGGGGGGACAAGAGACCCAGTACTTC. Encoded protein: CSVGLAGGQETQYF.

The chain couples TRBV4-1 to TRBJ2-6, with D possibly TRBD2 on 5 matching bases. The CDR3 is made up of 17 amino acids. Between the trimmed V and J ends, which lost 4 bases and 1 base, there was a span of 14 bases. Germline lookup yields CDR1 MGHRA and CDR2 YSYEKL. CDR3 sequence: CASSPLSEASGANVLTF. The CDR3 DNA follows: TGCGCCAGCAGCCCACTTAGCGAAGCATCTGGGGCCAACGTCCTGACTTTC.

The DNA of the CDR3 is TGTGCCAGCAGGACTAGCGCGAGCTACGAGCAGTACTTC. Residues: CASRTSASYEQYF. This chain joins TRBV27 and TRBJ2-7; 8 nucleotides agree with TRBD2. The CDR3 spans 13 residues. Germline values: CDR1 MNHEY, CDR2 SMNVEV (reference sequence). With V trimmed by 6 bases and J by 3 bases, 4 bases remained unmatched.

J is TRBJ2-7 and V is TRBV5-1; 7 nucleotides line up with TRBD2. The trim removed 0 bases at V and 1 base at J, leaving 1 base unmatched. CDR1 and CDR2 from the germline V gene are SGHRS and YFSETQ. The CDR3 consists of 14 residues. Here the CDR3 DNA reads TGCGCCAGCAGCTTGGTCGGGGGGTCCTACGAGCAGTACTTC. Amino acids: CASSLVGGSYEQYF.

The CDR3 reads CASSVVAGGGNTIYF. DNA of the CDR3: TGTGCCAGCAGCGTAGTCGCGGGAGGAGGAAACACCATATATTTT. The chain employs TRBV9 and TRBJ1-3; no clear D gene. This CDR3 has 15 amino acids. Trimming left V 0 bases short and J 4 bases short, with 11 bases between. Germline V gene sequence: CDR1 SGDLS, CDR2 YYNGEE.

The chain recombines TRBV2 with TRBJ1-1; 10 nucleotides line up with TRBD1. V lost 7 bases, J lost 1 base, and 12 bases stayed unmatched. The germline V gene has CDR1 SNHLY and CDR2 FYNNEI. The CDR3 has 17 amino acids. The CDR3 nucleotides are TGTGCCAGCAATCCGGACAGGGGGTGGGTGACGAACACTGAAGCTTTCTTT. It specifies CASNPDRGWVTNTEAFF.

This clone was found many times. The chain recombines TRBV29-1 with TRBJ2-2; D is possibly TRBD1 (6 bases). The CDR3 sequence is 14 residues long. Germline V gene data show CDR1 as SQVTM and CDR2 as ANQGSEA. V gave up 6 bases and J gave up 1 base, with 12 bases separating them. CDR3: CSVDLQGNTGELFF. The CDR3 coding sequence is TGCAGCGTAGACCTACAGGGGAACACCGGGGAGCTGTTTTTT.

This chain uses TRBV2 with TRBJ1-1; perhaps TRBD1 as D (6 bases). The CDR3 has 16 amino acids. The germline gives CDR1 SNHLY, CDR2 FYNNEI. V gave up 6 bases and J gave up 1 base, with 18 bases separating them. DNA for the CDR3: TGTGCCAGCAGCCTACTAGTGGACAGTCGGAACACTGAAGCTTTCTTT. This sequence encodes CASSLLVDSRNTEAFF.

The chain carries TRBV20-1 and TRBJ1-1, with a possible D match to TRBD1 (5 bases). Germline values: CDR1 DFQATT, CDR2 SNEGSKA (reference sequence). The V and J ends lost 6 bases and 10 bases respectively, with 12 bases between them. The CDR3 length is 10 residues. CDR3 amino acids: CSAAGEGAFF. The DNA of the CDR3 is TGCAGTGCCGCGGGGGAGGGAGCTTTCTTT.

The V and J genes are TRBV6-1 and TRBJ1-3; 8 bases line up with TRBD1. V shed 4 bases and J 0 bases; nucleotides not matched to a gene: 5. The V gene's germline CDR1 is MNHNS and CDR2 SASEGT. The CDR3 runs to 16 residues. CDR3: CASSAQTGVSGNTIYF. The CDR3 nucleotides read TGTGCCAGCAGTGCCCAGACAGGGGTCTCTGGAAACACCATATATTTT.

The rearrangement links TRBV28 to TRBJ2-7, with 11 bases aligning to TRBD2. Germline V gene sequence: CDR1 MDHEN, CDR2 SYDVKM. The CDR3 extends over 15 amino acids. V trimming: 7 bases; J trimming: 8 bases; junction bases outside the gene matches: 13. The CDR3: CASTLLSSGRGKQYF. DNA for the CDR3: TGTGCCAGCACCCTGTTGAGTAGCGGGAGGGGGAAGCAGTACTTC.

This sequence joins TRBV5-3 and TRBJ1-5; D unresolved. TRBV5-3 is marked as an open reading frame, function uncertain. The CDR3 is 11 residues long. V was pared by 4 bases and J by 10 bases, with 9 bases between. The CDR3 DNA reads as TGTGCCAGAAGCCGTGAACTACCCCAGCATTTT. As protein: CARSRELPQHF.

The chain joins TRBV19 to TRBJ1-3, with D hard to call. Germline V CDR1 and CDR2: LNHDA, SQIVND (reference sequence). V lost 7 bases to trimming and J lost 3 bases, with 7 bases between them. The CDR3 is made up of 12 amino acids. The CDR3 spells CASTLDGNTIYF. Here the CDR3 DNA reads TGTGCCAGTACCCTAGATGGAAACACCATATATTTT.

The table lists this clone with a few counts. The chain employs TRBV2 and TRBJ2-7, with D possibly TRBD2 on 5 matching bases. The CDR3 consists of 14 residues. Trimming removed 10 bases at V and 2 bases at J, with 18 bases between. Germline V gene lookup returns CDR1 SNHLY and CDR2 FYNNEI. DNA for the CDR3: TGTGCCACCTCCGGTCGGCTAGCCGCCTACGAGCAGTACTTC. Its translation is CATSGRLAAYEQYF.

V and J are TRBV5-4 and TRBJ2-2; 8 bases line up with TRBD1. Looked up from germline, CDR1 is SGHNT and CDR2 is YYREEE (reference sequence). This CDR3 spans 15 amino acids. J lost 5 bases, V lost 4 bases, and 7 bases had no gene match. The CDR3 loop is CASSAQGAGTGELFF. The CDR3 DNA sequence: TGTGCCAGCAGCGCCCAGGGGGCGGGGACCGGGGAGCTGTTTTTT. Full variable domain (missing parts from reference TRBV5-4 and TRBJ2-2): ETGVTQSPTHLIKTRGQQVTLRCSSQSGHNTVSWYQQALGQGPQFIFQYYREEENGRGNFPPRFSGLQFPNYSSELNVNALELDDSALYLCASSAQGAGTGELFFGEGSRLTVL.

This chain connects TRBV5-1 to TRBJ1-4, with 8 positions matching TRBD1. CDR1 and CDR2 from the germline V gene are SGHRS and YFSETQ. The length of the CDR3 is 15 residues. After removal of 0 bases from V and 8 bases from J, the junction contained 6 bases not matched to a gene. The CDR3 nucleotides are TGCGCCAGCAGCTTGGCGGACAGGGCGGGCGAAAAACTGTTTTTT. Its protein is CASSLADRAGEKLFF.

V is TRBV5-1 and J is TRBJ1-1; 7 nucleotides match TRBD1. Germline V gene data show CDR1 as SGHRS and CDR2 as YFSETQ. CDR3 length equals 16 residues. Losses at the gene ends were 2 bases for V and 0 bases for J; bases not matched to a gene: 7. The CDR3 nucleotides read TGCGCCAGCAGCTTAGGGGGCAGGTTGATGAACACTGAAGCTTTCTTT. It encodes CASSLGGRLMNTEAFF.